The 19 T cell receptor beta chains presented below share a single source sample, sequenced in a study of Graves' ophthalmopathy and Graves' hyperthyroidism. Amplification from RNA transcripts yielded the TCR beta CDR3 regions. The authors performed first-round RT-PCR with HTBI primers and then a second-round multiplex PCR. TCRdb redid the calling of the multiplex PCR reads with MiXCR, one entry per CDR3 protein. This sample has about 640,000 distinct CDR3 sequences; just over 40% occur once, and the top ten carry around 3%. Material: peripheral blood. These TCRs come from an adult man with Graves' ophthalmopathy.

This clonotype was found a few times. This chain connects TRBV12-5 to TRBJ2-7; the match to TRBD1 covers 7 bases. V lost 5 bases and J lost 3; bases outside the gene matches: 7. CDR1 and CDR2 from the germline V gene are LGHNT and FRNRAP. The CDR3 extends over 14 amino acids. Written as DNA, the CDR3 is TGTGCTAGTGGTCCCCCGGACAGGAACTACGAGCAGTACTTC. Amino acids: CASGPPDRNYEQYF.

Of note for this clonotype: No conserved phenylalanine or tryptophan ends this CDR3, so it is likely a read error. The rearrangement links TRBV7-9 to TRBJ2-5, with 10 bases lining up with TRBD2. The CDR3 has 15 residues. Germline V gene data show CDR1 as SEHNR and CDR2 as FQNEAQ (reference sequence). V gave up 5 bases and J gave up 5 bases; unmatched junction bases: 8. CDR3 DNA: TGTGCCAGCAGCCGAGCGGGAGGGCCGTTGGAGACCCAGTACCTC. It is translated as CASSRAGGPLETQYL.

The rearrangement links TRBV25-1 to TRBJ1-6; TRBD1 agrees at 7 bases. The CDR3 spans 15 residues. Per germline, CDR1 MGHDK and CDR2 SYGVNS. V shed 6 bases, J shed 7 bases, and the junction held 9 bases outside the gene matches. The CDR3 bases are TGTGCCAGCAGGACTTGGACAGGAGCGAATTCACCCCTCCACTTT. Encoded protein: CASRTWTGANSPLHF. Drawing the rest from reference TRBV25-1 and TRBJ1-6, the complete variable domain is EADIYQTPRYLVIGTGKKITLECSQTMGHDKMYWYQQDPGMELHLIHYSYGVNSTEKGDLSSESTVSRIRTEHFPLTLESARPSHTSQYLCASRTWTGANSPLHFGNGTRLTVT.

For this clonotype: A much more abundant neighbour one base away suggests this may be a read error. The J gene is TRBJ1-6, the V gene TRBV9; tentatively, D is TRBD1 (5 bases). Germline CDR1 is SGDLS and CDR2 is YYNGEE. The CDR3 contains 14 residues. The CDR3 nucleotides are TGCGCCAGCAGCCCAGGGACTCTGCTGCCACCCCTCCACTTT. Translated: CASSPGTLLPPLHF.

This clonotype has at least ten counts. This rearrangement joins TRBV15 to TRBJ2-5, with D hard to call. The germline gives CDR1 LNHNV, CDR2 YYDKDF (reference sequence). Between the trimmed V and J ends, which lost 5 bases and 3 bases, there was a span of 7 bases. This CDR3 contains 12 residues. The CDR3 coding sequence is TGTGCCACCAGCCATCAGGAAGAGACCCAGTACTTC. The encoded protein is CATSHQEETQYF.

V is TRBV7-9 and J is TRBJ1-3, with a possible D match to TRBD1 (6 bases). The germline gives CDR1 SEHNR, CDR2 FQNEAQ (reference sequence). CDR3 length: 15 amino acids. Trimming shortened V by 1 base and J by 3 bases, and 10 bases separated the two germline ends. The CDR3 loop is CASSLGRDIGNTIYF. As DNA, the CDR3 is TGTGCCAGCAGCTTAGGTAGGGACATTGGAAACACCATATATTTT.

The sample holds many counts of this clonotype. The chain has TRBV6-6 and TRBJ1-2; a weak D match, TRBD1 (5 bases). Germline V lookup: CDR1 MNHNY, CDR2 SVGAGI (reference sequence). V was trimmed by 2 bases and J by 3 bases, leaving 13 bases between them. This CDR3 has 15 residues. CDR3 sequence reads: CASSYESGGDYGYTF. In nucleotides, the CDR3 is TGTGCCAGCAGTTACGAATCCGGGGGAGACTATGGCTACACCTTC.

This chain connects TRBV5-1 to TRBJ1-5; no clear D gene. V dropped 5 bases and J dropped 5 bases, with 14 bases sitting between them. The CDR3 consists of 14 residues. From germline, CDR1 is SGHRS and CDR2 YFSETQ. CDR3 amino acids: CASRHEGYDQPQHF. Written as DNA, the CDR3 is TGCGCCAGCAGACACGAGGGCTATGATCAGCCCCAGCATTTT. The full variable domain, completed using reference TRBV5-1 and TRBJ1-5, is KAGVTQTPRYLIKTRGQQVTLSCSPISGHRSVSWYQQTPGQGLQFLFEYFSETQRNKGNFPGRFSGRQFSNSRSEMNVSTLELGDSALYLCASRHEGYDQPQHFGDGTRLSIL.

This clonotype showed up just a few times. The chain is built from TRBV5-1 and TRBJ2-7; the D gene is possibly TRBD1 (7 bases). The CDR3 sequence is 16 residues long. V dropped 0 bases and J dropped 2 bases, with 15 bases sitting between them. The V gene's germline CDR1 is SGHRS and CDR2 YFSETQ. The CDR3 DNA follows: TGCGCCAGCAGCTTGGGTTCAGGGGGGATTACCTACGAGCAGTACTTC. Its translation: CASSLGSGGITYEQYF.

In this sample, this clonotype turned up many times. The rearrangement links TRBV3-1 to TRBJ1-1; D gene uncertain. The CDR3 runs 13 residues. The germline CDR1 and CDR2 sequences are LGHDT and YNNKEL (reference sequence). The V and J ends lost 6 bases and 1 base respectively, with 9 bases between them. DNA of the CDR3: TGTGCCAGCAGATTGGCAGGGAACACTGAAGCTTTCTTT. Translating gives CASRLAGNTEAFF.

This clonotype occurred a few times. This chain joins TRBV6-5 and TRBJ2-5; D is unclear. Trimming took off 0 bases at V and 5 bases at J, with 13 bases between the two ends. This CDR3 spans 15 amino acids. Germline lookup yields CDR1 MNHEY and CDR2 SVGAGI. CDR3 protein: CASSYSIVGRETQYF. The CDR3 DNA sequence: TGTGCCAGCAGTTACTCGATAGTAGGTCGGGAGACCCAGTACTTC.

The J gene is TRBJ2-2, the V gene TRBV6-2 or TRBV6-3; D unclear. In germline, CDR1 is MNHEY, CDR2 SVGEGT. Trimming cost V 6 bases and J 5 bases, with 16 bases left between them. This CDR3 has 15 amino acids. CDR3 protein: CASSVRAPWTGELFF. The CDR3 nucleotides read TGTGCCAGCAGCGTCCGGGCCCCCTGGACCGGGGAGCTGTTTTTT.

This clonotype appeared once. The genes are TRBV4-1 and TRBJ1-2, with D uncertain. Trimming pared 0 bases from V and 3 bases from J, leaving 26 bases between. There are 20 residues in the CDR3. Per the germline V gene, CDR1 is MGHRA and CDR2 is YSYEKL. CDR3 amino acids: CASSQDALGLNPRAHYGYTF. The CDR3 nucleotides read TGCGCCAGCAGCCAAGATGCCCTCGGACTGAACCCTAGGGCTCACTATGGCTACACCTTC.

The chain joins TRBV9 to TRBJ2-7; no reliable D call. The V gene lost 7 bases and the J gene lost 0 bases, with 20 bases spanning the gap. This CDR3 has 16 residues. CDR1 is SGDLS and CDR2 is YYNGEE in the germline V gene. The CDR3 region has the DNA TGTGCCAGCGGTGCCACCATTAGGCAGGACTCCTACGAGCAGTACTTC. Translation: CASGATIRQDSYEQYF. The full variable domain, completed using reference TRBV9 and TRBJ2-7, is DSGVTQTPKHLITATGQRVTLRCSPRSGDLSVYWYQQSLDQGLQFLIQYYNGEERAKGNILERFSAQQFPDLHSELNLSSLELGDSALYFCASGATIRQDSYEQYFGPGTRLTVT.

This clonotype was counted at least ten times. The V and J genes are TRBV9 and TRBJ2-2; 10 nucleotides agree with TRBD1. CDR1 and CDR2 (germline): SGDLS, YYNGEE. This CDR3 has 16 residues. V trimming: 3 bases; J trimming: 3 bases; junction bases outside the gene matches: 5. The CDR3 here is CASSATGQGYTGELFF. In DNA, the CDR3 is TGTGCCAGCAGCGCCACGGGACAGGGGTACACCGGGGAGCTGTTTTTT.

The CDR3 sequence is CSARSPQHF. The CDR3, as DNA: TGCAGTGCTAGATCACCCCAGCATTTT. The chain uses TRBV20-1 and TRBJ1-5; D is undetermined. The V gene lost 2 bases and the J gene lost 10 bases, with 3 bases spanning the gap. CDR1 is DFQATT, CDR2 SNEGSKA, per germline (reference sequence). The CDR3 sequence is 9 residues long.

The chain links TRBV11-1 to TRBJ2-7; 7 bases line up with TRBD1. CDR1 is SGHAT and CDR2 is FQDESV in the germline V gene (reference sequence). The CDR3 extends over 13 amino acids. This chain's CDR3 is CANGADRASEQYF. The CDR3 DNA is TGTGCTAATGGGGCCGACAGGGCGAGCGAGCAGTACTTC.

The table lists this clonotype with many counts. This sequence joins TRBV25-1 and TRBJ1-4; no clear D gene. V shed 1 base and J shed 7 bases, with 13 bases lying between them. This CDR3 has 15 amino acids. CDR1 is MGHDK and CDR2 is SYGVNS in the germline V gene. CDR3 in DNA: TGTGCCAGCAGTGAATCATTGGTTATGCGTGAAAAACTGTTTTTT. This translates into CASSESLVMREKLFF.

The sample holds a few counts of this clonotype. CDR3 loop: CASIADRDAYGYTF. CDR3 coding DNA: TGTGCCAGCATCGCCGACAGGGACGCCTATGGCTACACCTTC. The gene calls are TRBV6-5 and TRBJ1-2, with 7 positions matching TRBD1. Germline V gives CDR1 MNHEY, CDR2 SVGAGI. The CDR3 extends over 14 amino acids. J lost 4 bases, V lost 7 bases, and 9 bases had no gene match.